These T cell receptor beta chains were read from a single sample in a study of T cell changes during pregnancy in multiple sclerosis. Method: immunoSEQ multiplex PCR; TCRdb's copy keeps in-frame clones and lacks some. The table lists around 60,000 clones, about 93% of them singletons, with roughly 0.4% in the top ten. Specimen: CD4+ T cells from peripheral blood mononuclear cells, collected before pregnancy. The receptors were gathered from a female donor with multiple sclerosis, enrolled in a pregnancy study. The CDR3 runs from the conserved cysteine through the conserved F or W. A D gene is named only where the DNA matches it firmly. The listing skips clone size in some rows; elsewhere it reads once, few, many or a size class.

d_gene,j_gene,abundance,v_gene,CDR3nt,CDR3aa
-,TRBJ2-5,-,TRBV7-2,TGTGCTTCAGTAGAGCAGGGATGGGGCCAAGAGACCCAGTACTTC,CASVEQGWGQETQYF
-,TRBJ1-1,-,TRBV6-6,TGTGCCAGCAGTTACGGGGGGGGCACTGAAGCTTTCTTT,CASSYGGGTEAFF
TRBD2,TRBJ2-1,-,TRBV13,TGTGCCAGCGTAGAGGCGGGAGGACCCTACAATGAGCAGTTCTTC,CASVEAGGPYNEQFF
-,TRBJ1-2,-,TRBV19,TGTGCCAGTAGCTTTCGAGGTGGCTACACCTTC,CASSFRGGYTF
-,TRBJ1-4,-,TRBV28,TGTGCCAGCAGTTCCCCTGGCGGGCTCTTTAATAATGAAAAACTGTTTTTT,CASSSPGGLFNNEKLFF
-,TRBJ2-3,-,TRBV7-9,TGTGCCAGCAGCTTATCTCGCGGGTCCACAGATACGCAGTATTTT,CASSLSRGSTDTQYF
-,TRBJ2-5,-,TRBV5-4,TGTGCCAGCAGCTTGGCAGGGGCGGGGACCCAGTACTTC,CASSLAGAGTQYF
-,TRBJ2-7,few,TRBV6-5,TGTGCCAGCAGGAAGGGGGAGCAGTACTTC,CASRKGEQYF
TRBD1,TRBJ2-7,-,TRBV19,TGTGCCACCTCGCCGGGGACAGCCTCCTACGAGCAGTACTTC,CATSPGTASYEQYF
TRBD2,TRBJ2-2,-,TRBV18,TGTGCCAGCTCACCATTAGCGGGAGTTAACACCGGGGAGCTGTTTTTT,CASSPLAGVNTGELFF
-,TRBJ1-3,-,TRBV9,TGTGCCAGCAGCGTAGGGAGGGGACCTTCCTCTGGAAACACCATATATTTT,CASSVGRGPSSGNTIYF
-,TRBJ1-4,-,TRBV6-1,TGTGCCAGCAGTGAACGTCGGGAAAAACTGTTTTTT,CASSERREKLFF